The TCR beta chain under discussion was sequenced for a study of T cell repertoires in cytomegalovirus infection. At the level of the study: CMV infection together with matching HLA type was indicated by public TCR beta signatures. General observations from the study: Dominating the ex vivo response were HLA-C-restricted CMV-specific TCR beta clonotypes. Carriers of CMV and the relevant HLA type were discriminated by public TCR beta frequency.

About this clonotype: Its antigen is currently unknown.

TCRdb passed the reads through MiXCR, listing each CDR3 protein once. The table records 150,000 to 200,000 distinct CDR3 sequences, roughly 20% of them present only once. The sequence was collected from a human donor in good health (CMV status not recorded). Some clones in this sample may be carry-over from other donors' samples. The sequenced sample consisted of PBMCs.

CDR3 DNA sequence: TGCGCCAGCAGCCAAGCGAACACCCTCCAAGAGACCCAGTACTTC. Translation gives CASSQANTLQETQYF. The chain couples TRBV4-1 to TRBJ2-5; D gene ambiguous. The germline V gene has CDR1 MGHRA and CDR2 YSYEKL. With 1 base removed from V and 1 base from J, the gap between germline ends came to 10 bases. The length of the CDR3 is 15 residues.